A selection of T cell receptor beta chains follows, all from one sample in a study of T cell responses to AZD1222 COVID-19 vaccine. Sequencing used immunoSEQ multiplex PCR; TCRdb keeps in-frame clones, though not all of them. The sample shows about 140,000 clones, roughly 90% of them seen only once. The material was peripheral blood, obtained on day 0 of AZD1222 vaccination. The receptors here all came from an adult in good health. CDR3s include the opening cysteine and the closing phenylalanine or tryptophan. Each record gives: clone size, J gene, D gene, V gene, CDR3 protein, CDR3 DNA. A D gene is named only where the DNA matches it firmly. A clone size is listed for some rows: how often the clone was seen (once, few, many), or a class if it is expanded.

NA,TRBJ1-4,TRBD1,TRBV6-1,CASSEARGGQGIF,TGTGCCAGCAGTGAAGCGCGGGGTGGACAGGGGATATTT
NA,TRBJ2-1,TRBD2,TRBV4-3,CASSQASGTRYNEQFF,TGCGCCAGCAGCCAGGCCTCCGGGACTAGATACAATGAGCAGTTCTTC
NA,TRBJ1-6,NA,TRBV28,CASSLRGGNSPLHF,TGTGCCAGCAGTTTAAGAGGGGGGAATTCACCCCTCCACTTT
NA,TRBJ1-6,NA,TRBV12-3/TRBV12-4,CASSFVPNSPLHF,TGTGCCAGCAGTTTTGTCCCGAATTCACCCCTCCACTTT
NA,TRBJ2-7,NA,TRBV6-2/TRBV6-3,CASSHHRRQAPTYEQYF,TGTGCCAGCAGTCACCACCGGCGACAGGCACCAACCTACGAGCAGTACTTC
NA,TRBJ2-4,NA,TRBV28,CASRTNREEDIQYF,TGTGCCAGCAGGACCAACAGGGAGGAGGACATTCAGTACTTC
NA,TRBJ2-3,TRBD2,TRBV28,CASSTRLAGTDTQYF,TGTGCCAGCAGTACGAGACTAGCGGGCACAGATACGCAGTATTTT
NA,TRBJ1-2,TRBD1,TRBV6-5,CASSYRGQSPWGGYTF,TGTGCCAGCAGTTACCGGGGACAGAGTCCCTGGGGTGGCTACACCTTC
NA,TRBJ1-1,TRBD1,TRBV6-2/TRBV6-3,CASSLNPLDRANTEAFF,TGTGCCAGCAGCCTTAACCCATTAGACAGGGCGAACACTGAAGCTTTCTTT
NA,TRBJ2-7,NA,TRBV6-2/TRBV6-3,CASSYPRTGMGAPYEQYF,TGTGCCAGCAGTTACCCCAGGACGGGGATGGGAGCTCCCTACGAGCAGTACTTC
NA,TRBJ1-1,NA,TRBV7-2,CASSLFGVGTEAFF,TGTGCCAGCAGCTTATTCGGGGTGGGTACTGAAGCTTTCTTT
NA,TRBJ2-4,NA,TRBV19,CASSIRTGIQYF,TGTGCCAGTAGTATCCGGACGGGCATTCAGTACTTC
NA,TRBJ2-1,NA,TRBV15,CATSRDRRDGYNEQFF,TGTGCCACCAGCAGAGATAGGCGGGACGGCTACAATGAGCAGTTCTTC
NA,TRBJ1-6,TRBD1,TRBV14,CASSWDRASPLHF,TGTGCCAGCAGCTGGGACAGGGCTTCACCCCTCCACTTT
NA,TRBJ2-7,TRBD2,TRBV5-1,CASSFAAGGSYEQYF,TGCGCCAGCAGTTTTGCAGCGGGGGGCTCCTACGAGCAGTACTTC
NA,TRBJ2-6,NA,TRBV5-6,CASSPAGSGANVLTF,TGTGCCAGCAGCCCGGCCGGATCTGGGGCCAACGTCCTGACTTTC
few,TRBJ1-2,TRBD1,TRBV5-8,CASSPGTGSEGYTF,TGTGCCAGCAGCCCCGGGACAGGGTCCGAGGGCTACACCTTC
NA,TRBJ1-2,NA,TRBV5-1,CASSLSRSPYGYTF,TGCGCCAGCAGCTTGAGTAGAAGTCCCTATGGCTACACCTTC
NA,TRBJ2-1,TRBD1,TRBV29-1,CSVRTGTLSFF,TGCAGCGTTCGGACAGGGACCCTTTCGTTCTTC
once,TRBJ2-7,NA,TRBV6-6,CASSPKGIPYEQYF,TGTGCCAGCAGTCCGAAGGGGATACCCTACGAGCAGTACTTC
NA,TRBJ2-2,NA,TRBV3-1/TRBV3-2,CASSLTAAGELFF,TGTGCCAGCAGCCTTACAGCGGCCGGGGAGCTGTTTTTT
NA,TRBJ2-2,NA,TRBV11-3,CASSLERSTITGTGELFF,TGTGCCAGCAGCTTAGAACGCTCTACCATTACGGGCACCGGGGAGCTGTTTTTT
NA,TRBJ2-5,TRBD1,TRBV6-5,CASSLRTGFETQYF,TGTGCCAGCAGTCTACGGACAGGTTTTGAGACCCAGTACTTC
NA,TRBJ2-1,NA,TRBV3-1/TRBV3-2,CASSYRGKLLNEQFF,TGTGCCAGCAGCTACCGGGGCAAACTGTTGAATGAGCAGTTCTTC
NA,TRBJ2-7,NA,TRBV21-1,CASSKGANSYEQYF,TGTGCCAGCAGCAAAGGAGCGAACTCCTACGAGCAGTACTTC
NA,TRBJ2-7,NA,TRBV7-3,CASSPEDYEQYF,TGTGCCAGCAGCCCGGAGGACTACGAGCAGTACTTC
few,TRBJ1-6,NA,TRBV4-1,CASSQEGSAAGVSPLHF,TGCGCCAGCAGCCAAGAGGGATCGGCCGCCGGGGTTTCACCCCTCCACTTT
NA,TRBJ2-1,NA,TRBV25-1,CASSPGRGSTGWGEQFF,TGTGCCAGCTCCCCGGGAAGGGGCTCGACGGGGTGGGGTGAGCAGTTCTTC
once,TRBJ1-1,NA,TRBV18,CASSPSGTKNTEAFF,TGTGCCAGCTCACCATCCGGGACAAAGAACACTGAAGCTTTCTTT
NA,TRBJ2-2,NA,TRBV11-2,CASSLVSVLPGELFF,TGTGCCAGCAGCTTAGTATCCGTCCTCCCCGGGGAGCTGTTTTTT
NA,TRBJ1-2,NA,TRBV5-1,CASSLYRDGAWGYTF,TGCGCCAGCAGCTTGTATCGGGACGGAGCGTGGGGCTACACCTTC
NA,TRBJ2-2,TRBD2,TRBV7-2,CASSFQAGGELFF,TGTGCCAGCAGCTTCCAAGCGGGAGGGGAGCTGTTTTTT
once,TRBJ2-2,NA,TRBV21-1,CASSKRGDTGELFF,TGTGCCAGCAGCAAAAGGGGGGACACCGGGGAGCTGTTTTTT
NA,TRBJ2-7,NA,TRBV20-1,CSASSPSNSYEQYF,TGCAGTGCTAGTTCTCCGTCCAACTCCTACGAGCAGTACTTC
NA,TRBJ2-1,NA,TRBV5-3,CARSGSGTYNEQFF,TGTGCCAGAAGTGGGTCGGGGACTTACAATGAGCAGTTCTTC
once,TRBJ1-5,NA,TRBV7-9,CASSRPNQPQHF,TGTGCCAGCAGCCGACCAAATCAGCCCCAGCATTTT
NA,TRBJ2-1,TRBD2,TRBV10-3,CAISESEGGPGEQFF,TGTGCCATCAGTGAGTCAGAGGGAGGGCCGGGTGAGCAGTTCTTC
NA,TRBJ1-2,NA,TRBV5-4,CASSLGLARWGYTF,TGTGCCAGCAGCCTGGGGCTTGCTAGGTGGGGCTACACCTTC
NA,TRBJ1-3,NA,TRBV4-2,CASSLSPSGNTIYF,TGTGCCAGCAGCCTATCCCCCTCTGGAAACACCATATATTTT
few,TRBJ1-1,TRBD1,TRBV6-5,CASTLQGFTTEAFF,TGTGCCAGCACCCTACAGGGGTTCACCACTGAAGCTTTCTTT
NA,TRBJ1-4,TRBD1,TRBV5-1,CASSSTSRGRELFF,TGCGCCAGCAGCTCGACCTCAAGGGGGCGTGAACTGTTTTTT
NA,TRBJ1-5,NA,TRBV19,CASRLGSGDQPQHF,TGTGCCAGTAGACTGGGCTCAGGGGATCAGCCCCAGCATTTT